The 3 T cell receptor beta chains reported below all come from one sample, sequenced in a study of response to subunit inactivated influenza vaccine. TCRdb passed the RT-PCR reads through MiXCR, listing each CDR3 protein once. The sample carries some 850,000 distinct CDR3 sequences, about 18% recorded once. Specimen: PBMCs from blood, collected about 5 days after vaccination. The receptors were sampled from a man over 45 who received an inactivated influenza vaccine.

This clonotype was observed many times. The chain employs TRBV20-1 and TRBJ2-7; TRBD2 aligns across 11 bases. V lost 6 bases, J lost 3 bases, and 7 bases stayed unmatched. From germline, CDR1 is DFQATT and CDR2 SNEGSKA (reference sequence). The CDR3 has 14 amino acids. CDR3 sequence: CSATGTSGFYEQYF. In DNA form, the CDR3 reads TGCAGTGCCACCGGGACTAGCGGTTTCTACGAGCAGTACTTC.

This clonotype was counted only a few times. This sequence joins TRBV20-1 and TRBJ2-1, with D tentatively TRBD2 (5 bases). Germline CDR1 reads DFQATT; CDR2 reads SNEGSKA (reference sequence). CDR3 length equals 11 residues. V was cut by 3 bases and J by 15 bases, with 15 bases left in between. The DNA of the CDR3 is TGCAGTGCTAGTACTGGACTTCCCATGTTCTTC. It encodes CSASTGLPMFF.

The chain uses TRBV12-3 or TRBV12-4 and TRBJ2-1, with 7 bases lining up with TRBD2. V lost 3 bases, J lost 10 bases, and 6 bases stayed unmatched. CDR3 length equals 13 residues. The CDR3: CASSLLAVLEQFF. The DNA for the CDR3 is TGTGCCAGCAGTTTGCTAGCGGTCCTAGAGCAGTTCTTC.